Listed below are T cell receptor beta chains from one sample, sequenced in a study of blood T cell repertoires in COVID-19. Assay: immunoSEQ multiplex PCR; the TCRdb copy retains only in-frame clones and omits some. The data contain some 200,000 clones, 87% of them singletons. Sequencing was carried out using PBMCs or T cells enriched from blood (not recorded which). Receptor source: a young woman who had recovered from COVID-19. Both conserved end residues are part of each CDR3. Each record gives: CDR3 protein, CDR3 DNA, J gene, D gene, V gene, clone size. The D gene is left open where the match is weak. Clone size is shown for a subset of rows, as once, few, many or a class of expanded clone.

cdr3_aa: CASSQGQAYEQYF; cdr3_nt: TGTGCCAGCAGTCAAGGACAGGCATACGAGCAGTACTTC; j_call: TRBJ2-7; d_call: TRBD1; v_call: TRBV12-3/TRBV12-4; clone_size: -
cdr3_aa: CASSHQGAYGYTF; cdr3_nt: TGTGCCAGCAGCCACCAAGGGGCCTATGGCTACACCTTC; j_call: TRBJ1-2; d_call: -; v_call: TRBV11-2; clone_size: -
cdr3_aa: CASSPRTSGGHEQFF; cdr3_nt: TGTGCCAGCAGCCCGAGGACTAGCGGGGGACATGAGCAGTTCTTC; j_call: TRBJ2-1; d_call: TRBD2; v_call: TRBV5-4; clone_size: -
cdr3_aa: CASSTRDRPLGYTF; cdr3_nt: TGTGCCAGCAGCACCCGGGACAGACCATTGGGCTACACCTTC; j_call: TRBJ1-2; d_call: TRBD1; v_call: TRBV9; clone_size: -
cdr3_aa: CASSNNRDEQYF; cdr3_nt: TGTGCCAGCAGCAACAACAGGGACGAGCAGTACTTC; j_call: TRBJ2-7; d_call: -; v_call: TRBV25-1; clone_size: once
cdr3_aa: CASNLPGQRAFF; cdr3_nt: TGTGCCAGCAACCTACCGGGACAGCGGGCTTTCTTT; j_call: TRBJ1-1; d_call: TRBD1; v_call: TRBV7-9; clone_size: -
cdr3_aa: CASSLEGGGADNEQFF; cdr3_nt: TGTGCCAGCAGCTTAGAGGGCGGGGGGGCCGACAATGAGCAGTTCTTC; j_call: TRBJ2-1; d_call: TRBD2; v_call: TRBV13; clone_size: -
cdr3_aa: CASSSGKAEQFF; cdr3_nt: TGTGCCAGCAGTTCAGGGAAGGCTGAGCAGTTCTTC; j_call: TRBJ2-1; d_call: -; v_call: TRBV12-3/TRBV12-4; clone_size: -
cdr3_aa: CASSPGVEDNYGYTF; cdr3_nt: TGCGCCAGCAGCCCCGGCGTTGAGGATAACTATGGCTACACCTTC; j_call: TRBJ1-2; d_call: -; v_call: TRBV4-3; clone_size: -
cdr3_aa: CASSQRQGDLLGKAFF; cdr3_nt: TGTGCCAGCAGCCAACGACAGGGGGACCTTCTTGGGAAAGCTTTCTTT; j_call: TRBJ1-1; d_call: TRBD1; v_call: TRBV14; clone_size: -
cdr3_aa: CASSPQGAYEQYF; cdr3_nt: TGTGCCAGCAGCCCCCAGGGCGCCTACGAGCAGTACTTC; j_call: TRBJ2-7; d_call: -; v_call: TRBV9; clone_size: many
cdr3_aa: CASSPKGGGPSEQYF; cdr3_nt: TGTGCCAGCAGCCCCAAAGGGGGAGGGCCGAGTGAGCAGTACTTC; j_call: TRBJ2-7; d_call: -; v_call: TRBV7-3; clone_size: -
cdr3_aa: CASSYSWQAYEQYF; cdr3_nt: TGTGCCAGCAGTTACTCTTGGCAGGCCTACGAGCAGTACTTC; j_call: TRBJ2-7; d_call: -; v_call: TRBV6-5; clone_size: few
cdr3_aa: CASSIVGTSGNYEQFF; cdr3_nt: TGTGCCAGTAGTATCGTTGGGACTAGCGGGAATTATGAGCAGTTCTTC; j_call: TRBJ2-1; d_call: TRBD2; v_call: TRBV19; clone_size: -
cdr3_aa: CASSRTELEYEKLFF; cdr3_nt: TGTGCCAGCAGTAGGACGGAACTAGAATATGAAAAACTGTTTTTT; j_call: TRBJ1-4; d_call: -; v_call: TRBV2; clone_size: -
cdr3_aa: CASSSGLRGTEAFF; cdr3_nt: TGTGCCAGCAGCTCGGGACTCCGAGGCACTGAAGCTTTCTTT; j_call: TRBJ1-1; d_call: -; v_call: TRBV13; clone_size: -
cdr3_aa: CASSMGANTEAFF; cdr3_nt: TGTGCCAGTAGCATGGGAGCGAACACTGAAGCTTTCTTT; j_call: TRBJ1-1; d_call: -; v_call: TRBV19; clone_size: -